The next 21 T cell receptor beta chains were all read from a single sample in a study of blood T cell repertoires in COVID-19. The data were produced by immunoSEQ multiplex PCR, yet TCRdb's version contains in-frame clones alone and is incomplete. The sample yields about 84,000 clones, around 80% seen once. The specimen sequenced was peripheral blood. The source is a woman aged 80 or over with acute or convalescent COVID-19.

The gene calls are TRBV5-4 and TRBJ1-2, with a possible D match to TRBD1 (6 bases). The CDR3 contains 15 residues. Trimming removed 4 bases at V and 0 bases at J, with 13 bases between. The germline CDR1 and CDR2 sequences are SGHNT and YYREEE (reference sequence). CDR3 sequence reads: CASSPPGQSNYGYTF. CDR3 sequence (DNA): TGTGCCAGCAGCCCTCCCGGACAGTCTAACTATGGCTACACCTTC. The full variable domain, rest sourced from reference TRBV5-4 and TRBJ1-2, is ETGVTQSPTHLIKTRGQQVTLRCSSQSGHNTVSWYQQALGQGPQFIFQYYREEENGRGNFPPRFSGLQFPNYSSELNVNALELDDSALYLCASSPPGQSNYGYTFGSGTRLTVV.

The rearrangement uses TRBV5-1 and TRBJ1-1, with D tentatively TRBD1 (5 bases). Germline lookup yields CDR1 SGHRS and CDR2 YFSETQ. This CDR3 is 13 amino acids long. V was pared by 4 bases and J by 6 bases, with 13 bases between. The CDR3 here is CASSPGEEAEAFF. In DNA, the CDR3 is TGCGCCAGCAGCCCGGGGGAGGAAGCTGAAGCTTTCTTT.

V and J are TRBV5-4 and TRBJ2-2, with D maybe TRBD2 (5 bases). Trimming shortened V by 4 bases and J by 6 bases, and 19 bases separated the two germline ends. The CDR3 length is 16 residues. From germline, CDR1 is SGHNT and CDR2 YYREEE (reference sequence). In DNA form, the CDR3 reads TGTGCCAGCAGCATCTGGACTGGCTCCGTCTCCGGGGAGCTGTTTTTT. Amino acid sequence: CASSIWTGSVSGELFF.

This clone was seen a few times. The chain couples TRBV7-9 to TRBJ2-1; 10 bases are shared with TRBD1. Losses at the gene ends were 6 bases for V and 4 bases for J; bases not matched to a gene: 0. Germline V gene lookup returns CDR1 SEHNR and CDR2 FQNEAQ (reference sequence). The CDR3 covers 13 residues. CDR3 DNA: TGTGCCAGCAGGGGACAGGGGTACAATGAGCAGTTCTTC. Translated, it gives CASRGQGYNEQFF.

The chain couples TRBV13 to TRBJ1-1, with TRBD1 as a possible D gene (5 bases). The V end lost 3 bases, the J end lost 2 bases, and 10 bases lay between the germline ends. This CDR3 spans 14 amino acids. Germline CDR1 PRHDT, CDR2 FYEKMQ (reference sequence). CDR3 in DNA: TGTGCCAGCAGCTTCGGGGGACTTAACACTGAAGCTTTCTTT. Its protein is CASSFGGLNTEAFF.

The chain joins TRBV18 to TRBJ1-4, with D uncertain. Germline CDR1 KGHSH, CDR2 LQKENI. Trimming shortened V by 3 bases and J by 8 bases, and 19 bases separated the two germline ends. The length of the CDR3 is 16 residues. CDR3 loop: CASSPSPEAAQEKLFF. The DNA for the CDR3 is TGTGCCAGCTCACCTTCCCCCGAGGCGGCTCAGGAAAAACTGTTTTTT. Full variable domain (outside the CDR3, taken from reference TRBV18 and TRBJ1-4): NAGVMQNPRHLVRRRGQEARLRCSPMKGHSHVYWYRQLPEEGLKFMVYLQKENIIDESGMPKERFSAEFPKEGPSILRIQQVVRGDSAAYFCASSPSPEAAQEKLFFGSGTQLSVL.

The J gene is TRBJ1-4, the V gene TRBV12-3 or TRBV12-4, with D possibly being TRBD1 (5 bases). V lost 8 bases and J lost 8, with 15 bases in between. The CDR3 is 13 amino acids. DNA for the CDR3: TGTGCCAGCGACGCGGTAGGGGAAGAAAAACTGTTTTTT. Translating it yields CASDAVGEEKLFF.

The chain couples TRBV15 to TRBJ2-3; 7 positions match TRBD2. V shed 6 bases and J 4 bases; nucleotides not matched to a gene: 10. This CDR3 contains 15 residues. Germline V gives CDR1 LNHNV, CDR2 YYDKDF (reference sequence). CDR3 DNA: TGTGCCACCAGGGTTTTGCGGGGGAACTCAGATACGCAGTATTTT. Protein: CATRVLRGNSDTQYF.

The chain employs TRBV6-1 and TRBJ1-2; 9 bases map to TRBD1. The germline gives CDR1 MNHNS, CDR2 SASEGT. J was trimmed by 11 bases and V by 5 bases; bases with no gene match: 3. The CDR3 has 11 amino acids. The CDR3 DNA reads TGTGCCAGCAGTTACGGGACAGGGTACACCTTC. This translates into CASSYGTGYTF.

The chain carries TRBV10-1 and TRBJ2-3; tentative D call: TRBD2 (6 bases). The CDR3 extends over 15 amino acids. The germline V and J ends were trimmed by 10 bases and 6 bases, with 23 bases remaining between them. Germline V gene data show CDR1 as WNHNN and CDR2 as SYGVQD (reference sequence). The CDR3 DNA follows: TGCGCCACCTCGAAACTAGCACAATCCTCGGATACGCAGTATTTT. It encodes CATSKLAQSSDTQYF.

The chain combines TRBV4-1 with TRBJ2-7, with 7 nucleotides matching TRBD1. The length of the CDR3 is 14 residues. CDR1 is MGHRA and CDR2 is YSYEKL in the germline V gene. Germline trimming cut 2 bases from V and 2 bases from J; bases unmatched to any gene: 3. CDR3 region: CASSQRDSTYEQYF. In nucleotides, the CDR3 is TGCGCCAGCAGCCAACGGGACAGCACCTACGAGCAGTACTTC.

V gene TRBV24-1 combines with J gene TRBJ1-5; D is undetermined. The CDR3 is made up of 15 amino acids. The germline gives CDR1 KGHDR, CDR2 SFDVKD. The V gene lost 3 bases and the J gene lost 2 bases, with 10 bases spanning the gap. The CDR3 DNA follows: TGTGCCACCAGTGATCCCAGCGGGGGCAATCAGCCCCAGCATTTT. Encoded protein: CATSDPSGGNQPQHF.

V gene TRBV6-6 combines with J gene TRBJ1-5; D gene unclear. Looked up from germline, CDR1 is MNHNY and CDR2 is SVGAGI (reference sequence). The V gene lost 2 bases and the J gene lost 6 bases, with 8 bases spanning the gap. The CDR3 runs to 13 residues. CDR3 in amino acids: CASSYPPVQPQHF. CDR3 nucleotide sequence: TGTGCCAGCAGTTACCCCCCGGTTCAGCCCCAGCATTTT.

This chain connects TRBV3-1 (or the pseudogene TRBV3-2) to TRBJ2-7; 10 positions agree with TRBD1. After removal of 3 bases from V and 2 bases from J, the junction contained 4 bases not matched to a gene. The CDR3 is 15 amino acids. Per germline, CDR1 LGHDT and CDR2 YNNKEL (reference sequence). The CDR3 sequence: CASSQRGQGTYEQYF. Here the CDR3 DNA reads TGTGCCAGCAGCCAGAGGGGACAGGGGACCTACGAGCAGTACTTC.

DNA of the CDR3: TGTGCCAGCAGCCAAGTACAGGCGAGCACAGATACGCAGTATTTT. Residues: CASSQVQASTDTQYF. The chain is built from TRBV14 and TRBJ2-3, with a weak D call TRBD1 (5 bases). Germline V lookup: CDR1 SGHDN, CDR2 FVKESK. The CDR3 is 15 residues long. V was shortened by 1 base and J by 0 bases, with 8 bases between the two germline ends.

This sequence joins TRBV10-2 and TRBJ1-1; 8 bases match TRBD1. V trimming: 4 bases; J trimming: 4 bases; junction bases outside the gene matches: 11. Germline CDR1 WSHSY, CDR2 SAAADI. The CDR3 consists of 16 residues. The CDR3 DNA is TGCGCCAGCAGTGTGACAGGGGCATTGAGGGGCACTGAAGCTTTCTTT. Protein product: CASSVTGALRGTEAFF.

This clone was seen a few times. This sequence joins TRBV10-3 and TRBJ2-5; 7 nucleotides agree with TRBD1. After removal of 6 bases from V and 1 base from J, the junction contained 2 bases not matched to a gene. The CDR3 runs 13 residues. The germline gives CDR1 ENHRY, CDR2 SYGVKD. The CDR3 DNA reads TGTGCCATCAGCGACAGGGTCCAAGAGACCCAGTACTTC. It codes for CAISDRVQETQYF.

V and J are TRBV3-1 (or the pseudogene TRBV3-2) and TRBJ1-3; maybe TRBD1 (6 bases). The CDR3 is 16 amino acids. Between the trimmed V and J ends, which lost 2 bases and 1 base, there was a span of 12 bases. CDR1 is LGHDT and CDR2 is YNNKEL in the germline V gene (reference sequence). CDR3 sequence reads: CASSQSDRFSGNTIYF. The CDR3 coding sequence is TGTGCCAGCAGCCAATCCGACAGGTTTTCTGGAAACACCATATATTTT.

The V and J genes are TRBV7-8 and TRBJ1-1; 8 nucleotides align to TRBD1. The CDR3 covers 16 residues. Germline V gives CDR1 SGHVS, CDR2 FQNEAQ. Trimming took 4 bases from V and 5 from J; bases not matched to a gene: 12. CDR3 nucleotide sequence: TGTGCCAGCAGCTACTTGGATTCCAGGGGGCCGACTGAAGCTTTCTTT. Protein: CASSYLDSRGPTEAFF. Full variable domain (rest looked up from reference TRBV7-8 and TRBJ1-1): GAGVSQSPRYKVAKRGQDVALRCDPISGHVSLFWYQQALGQGPEFLTYFQNEAQLDKSGLPSDRFFAERPEGSVSTLKIQRTQQEDSAVYLCASSYLDSRGPTEAFFGQGTRLTVV.

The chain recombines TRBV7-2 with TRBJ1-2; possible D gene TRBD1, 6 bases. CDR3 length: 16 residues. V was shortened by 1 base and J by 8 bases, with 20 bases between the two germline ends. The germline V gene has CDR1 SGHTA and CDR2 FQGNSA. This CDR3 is CASSLELGRGTLGYTF. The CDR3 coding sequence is TGTGCCAGCAGCTTAGAGTTAGGCAGGGGCACCTTAGGCTACACCTTC.

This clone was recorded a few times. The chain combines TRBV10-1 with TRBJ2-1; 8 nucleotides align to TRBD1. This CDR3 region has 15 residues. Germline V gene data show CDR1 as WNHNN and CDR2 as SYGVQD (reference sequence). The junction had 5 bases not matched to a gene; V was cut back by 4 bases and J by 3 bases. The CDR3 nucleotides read TGCGCCAGCAGTGGAGACAGGGGCGTCTACAATGAGCAGTTCTTC. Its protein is CASSGDRGVYNEQFF.